This entry lists 28 T cell receptor beta chains sequenced from one sample in a study of shared clonotypes between healthy human individuals. This table comes from immunoSEQ multiplex PCR, and its TCRdb copy is limited to in-frame clones, with some not included. The table has around 1.1 million clones, around 77% seen once. The specimen sequenced was memory CD4+ T cells from PBMCs. The sample's subset: CD45RA-negative fraction. The receptors were gathered from a man younger than 35 in good health. Some clones in this sample may be carry-over from other donors' samples.

The chain has TRBV7-2 and TRBJ1-4, with a weak D call TRBD1 (5 bases). CDR3 length: 13 residues. Germline CDR1 SGHTA, CDR2 FQGNSA. Trimming left V 5 bases short and J 8 bases short, with 12 bases between. The CDR3 is CASSLGTVEKLFF. The CDR3 DNA follows: TGTGCCAGCAGCCTAGGGACTGTCGAAAAACTGTTTTTT.

This chain joins TRBV5-1 and TRBJ2-2; D uncertain. Germline V gene sequence: CDR1 SGHRS, CDR2 YFSETQ. V lost 4 bases, J lost 1 base, and 11 bases lay in between. The CDR3 has 15 residues. In DNA form, the CDR3 reads TGCGCCAGCAGCCCCAACGGCGGGAACACCGGGGAGCTGTTTTTT. Translation: CASSPNGGNTGELFF.

The J gene is TRBJ2-5, the V gene TRBV7-2, with D possibly TRBD2 on 7 matching bases. The V and J ends lost 0 bases and 1 base respectively, with 12 bases between them. Germline V lookup: CDR1 SGHTA, CDR2 FQGNSA. This CDR3 contains 16 residues. In DNA form, the CDR3 reads TGTGCCAGCAGCTTAGCGGTGGGAGGGGGCCAAGAGACCCAGTACTTC. Amino acids: CASSLAVGGGQETQYF.

CDR3 coding DNA: TGTGCCAGCTCAGAGAGGACAGGAAACACCGGGGAGCTGTTTTTT. It yields the protein CASSERTGNTGELFF. This chain joins TRBV18 and TRBJ2-2, with TRBD1 identical over 7 bases. Unmatched junction bases numbered 5, after V lost 5 bases and J lost 2 bases. The CDR3 has 15 residues. Per the germline V gene, CDR1 is KGHSH and CDR2 is LQKENI.

This clone was found many times. The CDR3 region has the DNA TGTGCCAGCAGTGCTCTAACTAGCGGAGGGGGAGAGACCCAGTACTTC. Amino acid sequence: CASSALTSGGGETQYF. This chain links TRBV6-1 with TRBJ2-5; 8 positions match TRBD2. V was clipped by 4 bases and J by 4 bases; unmatched bases: 11. This CDR3 contains 16 residues. From germline, CDR1 is MNHNS and CDR2 SASEGT.

The genes are TRBV2 and TRBJ1-4; D gene uncertain. Germline V gene sequence: CDR1 SNHLY, CDR2 FYNNEI. V gave up 4 bases and J gave up 7 bases, with 13 bases separating them. CDR3 size: 14 residues. The CDR3 loop is CASSVGSVGEKLFF. The CDR3 bases are TGTGCCAGCAGTGTAGGCTCAGTAGGTGAAAAACTGTTTTTT.

The chain recombines TRBV28 with TRBJ2-3; 9 positions match TRBD1. Per the germline V gene, CDR1 is MDHEN and CDR2 is SYDVKM. V shed 4 bases, J shed 5 bases, and the junction held 10 bases outside the gene matches. The CDR3 consists of 16 residues. In DNA form, the CDR3 reads TGTGCCAGCAGTTCGTCCGGGACAGGGAGTGAAGATACGCAGTATTTT. Its protein product is CASSSSGTGSEDTQYF.

The genes are TRBV10-3 and TRBJ1-2, with TRBD1 matching 8 bases. This CDR3 region has 15 residues. With 6 bases clipped from V and 5 bases from J, the junction kept 11 bases outside the gene matches. Per the germline V gene, CDR1 is ENHRY and CDR2 is SYGVKD. CDR3 protein: CAISSGTGAWYGYTF. CDR3 in DNA: TGTGCCATCAGCTCCGGGACAGGAGCTTGGTATGGCTACACCTTC.

Regarding this clone: Different DNA sequences within this sample yield the same CDR3. The chain links TRBV28 to TRBJ2-1; 7 bases line up with TRBD1. J gave up 5 bases and V 6 bases, and 7 bases lay outside the gene matches. The CDR3 runs 14 residues. Germline CDR1 and CDR2: MDHEN and SYDVKM. CDR3 nucleotides: TGTGCCAGCAGGGGGGCAGGGGGTGACAATGAGCAGTTCTTC. The encoded protein is CASRGAGGDNEQFF.

Concerning this clone: The same CDR3 arises from other DNA sequences in this sample as well. V gene TRBV6-1 combines with J gene TRBJ1-1, with D hard to call. Germline V lookup: CDR1 MNHNS, CDR2 SASEGT. CDR3 length: 13 residues. The V gene lost 2 bases and the J gene lost 1 base, with 5 bases spanning the gap. The CDR3 DNA sequence: TGTGCCAGCAGTGAACAACCGAACACTGAAGCTTTCTTT. Translation gives CASSEQPNTEAFF.

Comment on this clone: The same CDR3 can be traced to other DNA sequences in this sample. V usage is TRBV10-3 and J usage is TRBJ2-5; D might be TRBD1 or TRBD2, each matching 5 bases. This CDR3 is 13 amino acids long. Trimming removed 6 bases from V and 2 bases from J, with 10 bases in between. Looked up from germline, CDR1 is ENHRY and CDR2 is SYGVKD. CDR3 nucleotide sequence: TGTGCCATCAGAGGGGACGGACAAGAGACCCAGTACTTC. This gives the protein CAIRGDGQETQYF.

The chain carries TRBV18 and TRBJ2-7; 8 bases fit TRBD1. Germline trimming cut 5 bases from V and 2 bases from J; bases unmatched to any gene: 5. Germline V gene data show CDR1 as KGHSH and CDR2 as LQKENI. There are 14 residues in the CDR3. The CDR3 DNA sequence: TGTGCCAGCTCAGACGACAGGGGAGCCTACGAGCAGTACTTC. Translating it yields CASSDDRGAYEQYF.

J is TRBJ2-1 and V is TRBV7-3; either TRBD1 or TRBD2 may supply D (6 bases each). Germline V CDR1 and CDR2: SGHTA, FQGTGA. This CDR3 is built from 15 residues. The V end was cut by 5 bases, the J end by 7 bases, with 18 bases between. The CDR3: CASSPQRGAVNEQFF. The DNA of the CDR3 is TGTGCCAGCAGCCCCCAGAGGGGGGCGGTTAATGAGCAGTTCTTC. Full variable domain (rest looked up from reference TRBV7-3 and TRBJ2-1): GAGVSQTPSNKVTEKGKYVELRCDPISGHTALYWYRQSLGQGPEFLIYFQGTGAADDSGLPNDRFFAVRPEGSVSTLKIQRTERGDSAVYLCASSPQRGAVNEQFFGPGTRLTVL.

This rearrangement joins TRBV2 to TRBJ1-1, with a possible D match to TRBD1 (5 bases). The CDR3 sequence is 16 residues long. Germline CDR1 SNHLY, CDR2 FYNNEI. The V end was cut by 2 bases, the J end by 0 bases, with 13 bases between. This CDR3 reads CASSERQGILNTEAFF. The CDR3 DNA is TGTGCCAGCAGTGAAAGGCAGGGCATATTGAACACTGAAGCTTTCTTT.

The chain has TRBV28 and TRBJ2-7; D call uncertain. Between the trimmed V and J ends, which lost 2 bases and 9 bases, there was a span of 11 bases. The CDR3 runs to 12 residues. Germline loops: CDR1 MDHEN, CDR2 SYDVKM. In DNA form, the CDR3 reads TGTGCCAGCAGTTTAAATGCCCCCGGGCAGTACTTC. Its translation is CASSLNAPGQYF.

The chain carries TRBV11-2 and TRBJ2-7; D not resolved. V dropped 5 bases and J dropped 6 bases, with 14 bases sitting between them. This CDR3 is 13 amino acids long. Germline CDR1 is SGHAT and CDR2 is FQNNGV. In DNA form, the CDR3 reads TGTGCCAGCAGCCCCCTAAGGGCGGCCGAGCAGTACTTC. This encodes CASSPLRAAEQYF. The whole variable domain, filled in from reference TRBV11-2 and TRBJ2-7, reads EAGVAQSPRYKIIEKRQSVAFWCNPISGHATLYWYQQILGQGPKLLIQFQNNGVVDDSQLPKDRFSAERLKGVDSTLKIQPAKLEDSAVYLCASSPLRAAEQYFGPGTRLTVT.

For this clone: A read error is the likely source, as a far larger clone sits one nucleotide away. Likely a read error: the CDR3 ends without its conserved phenylalanine or tryptophan. The chain combines TRBV20-1 with TRBJ1-2; D might be TRBD1 (5 bases). Germline assignment: CDR1 DFQATT and CDR2 SNEGSKA (reference sequence). V lost 5 bases and J 9 bases, leaving 13 bases between the germline ends. This CDR3 region has 11 residues. The CDR3 DNA follows: TGCAGTGCTGAAGGGGAGCGACGCTACACCTTA. It yields the protein CSAEGERRYTL.

V usage is TRBV28 and J usage is TRBJ1-1, with 9 bases matching TRBD1. The V and J ends lost 6 bases and 8 bases, in that order; junction bases with no gene match: 10. The CDR3 contains 14 residues. Germline V gene data show CDR1 as MDHEN and CDR2 as SYDVKM. This CDR3 reads CASSLQGAPREAFF. The CDR3 nucleotides are TGTGCCAGCAGCCTACAGGGGGCGCCTAGAGAAGCTTTCTTT. Looking up the rest from reference TRBV28 and TRBJ1-1 gives the full variable domain: DVKVTQSSRYLVKRTGEKVFLECVQDMDHENMFWYRQDPGLGLRLIYFSYDVKMKEKGDIPEGYSVSREKKERFSLILESASTNQTSMYLCASSLQGAPREAFFGQGTRLTVV.

This clone was seen a few times. This chain links TRBV27 with TRBJ2-1; 13 nucleotides line up with TRBD2. The CDR3 is 18 amino acids. V was clipped by 4 bases and J by 8 bases; unmatched bases: 14. Germline loops: CDR1 MNHEY, CDR2 SMNVEV (reference sequence). DNA for the CDR3: TGTGCCAGCAGTTCCGTGACTAGCGGGAGGTCCATTCCGGATGAGCAGTTCTTC. Protein product: CASSSVTSGRSIPDEQFF.

The rearrangement joins TRBV4-1 to TRBJ1-2; D is perhaps TRBD1 (5 bases). Germline CDR1 is MGHRA and CDR2 is YSYEKL. The CDR3 sequence is 15 residues long. V shed 2 bases and J shed 8 bases, with 18 bases lying between them. The CDR3 spells CASSQPGGGNGGYTF. The CDR3 bases are TGCGCCAGCAGCCAACCCGGGGGAGGGAACGGCGGCTACACCTTC.

The chain employs TRBV7-6 and TRBJ1-5; D is unresolved. Germline CDR1 and CDR2: SGHVS and FNYEAQ. The CDR3 consists of 15 residues. Trimming removed 4 bases at V and 9 bases at J, with 19 bases between. CDR3 nucleotide sequence: TGTGCCAGCAGCTCGAATCCCGGGATAAGTTGGCCCCAGCATTTT. It yields the protein CASSSNPGISWPQHF.

The chain links TRBV7-3 to TRBJ2-3; weak D call: TRBD1 (6 bases). The V end lost 5 bases, the J end lost 5 bases, and 20 bases lay between the germline ends. The CDR3 contains 16 residues. CDR1 is SGHTA, CDR2 FQGTGA, per germline. CDR3 sequence reads: CASSPQLRGRGDTQYF. The CDR3 DNA reads TGTGCCAGCAGCCCCCAGCTCAGGGGCCGGGGAGATACGCAGTATTTT.

The chain is built from TRBV7-9 and TRBJ1-2; D call uncertain. The length of the CDR3 is 13 residues. The germline CDR1 and CDR2 sequences are SEHNR and FQNEAQ (reference sequence). V shed 3 bases and J shed 4 bases, with 9 bases lying between them. The CDR3 nucleotides are TGTGCCAGCAGCTTGGTGGACGGCTATGGCTACACCTTC. It specifies CASSLVDGYGYTF. Together with reference TRBV7-9 and TRBJ1-2, the CDR3 gives the full variable domain: DTGVSQNPRHKITKRGQNVTFRCDPISEHNRLYWYRQTLGQGPEFLTYFQNEAQLEKSRLLSDRFSAERPKGSFSTLEIQRTEQGDSAMYLCASSLVDGYGYTFGSGTRLTVV.

The chain employs TRBV29-1 and TRBJ2-1, with 11 positions matching TRBD2. The germline gives CDR1 SQVTM, CDR2 ANQGSEA. The V and J ends lost 0 bases and 15 bases, in that order; junction bases with no gene match: 13. The CDR3 is 15 residues long. CDR3 loop: CSVEEGTSGSGPPFF. CDR3 nucleotide sequence: TGCAGCGTTGAAGAGGGAACTAGCGGGAGTGGTCCCCCGTTCTTC.

This sequence joins TRBV15 and TRBJ2-7, with 11 nucleotides matching TRBD2. The germline V gene has CDR1 LNHNV and CDR2 YYDKDF (reference sequence). With 1 base clipped from V and 6 bases from J, the junction kept 8 bases outside the gene matches. The CDR3 length is 16 residues. In DNA form, the CDR3 reads TGTGCCACCAGCAGAGTTGGGCTAGCGGGAGGAGTCGAGCAGTACTTC. Encoded protein: CATSRVGLAGGVEQYF.

This clone turned up a few times. V and J are TRBV10-3 and TRBJ2-5; TRBD2 might be the D (7 bases). CDR1 ENHRY and CDR2 SYGVKD come from the germline V gene. The V end lost 11 bases, the J end lost 5 bases, and 18 bases lay between the germline ends. This CDR3 contains 13 residues. The CDR3 sequence is CAARGAGQETQYF. The CDR3 bases are TGTGCCGCCCGGGGGGCGGGCCAGGAGACCCAGTACTTC.

Turning to this clone: Other DNA sequences of this sample code for an identical CDR3. V and J are TRBV7-2 and TRBJ1-3; possible D gene TRBD1, 5 bases. Looked up from germline, CDR1 is SGHTA and CDR2 is FQGNSA. The CDR3 extends over 16 amino acids. V gave up 0 bases and J gave up 0 bases, with 9 bases separating them. The DNA for the CDR3 is TGTGCCAGCAGCTTAGCCCGGGGGAGCTCTGGAAACACCATATATTTT. This gives the protein CASSLARGSSGNTIYF.

This clone was recorded only once. This chain joins TRBV28 and TRBJ1-2; D ambiguous. Trimming shortened V by 2 bases and J by 4 bases, and 14 bases separated the two germline ends. The germline gives CDR1 MDHEN, CDR2 SYDVKM. CDR3 length: 15 amino acids. The CDR3 sequence: CASSLGVQVPYGYTF. The CDR3, as DNA: TGTGCCAGCAGTTTAGGCGTCCAGGTTCCCTATGGCTACACCTTC.